This T cell receptor (beta chain) appears in the sequencing data of a study of cytomegalovirus exposure and HLA in healthy donors (dated by TCRdb to between 2016 and 2019). Context from the whole study: An earlier analysis of a few hundred of the donors reported around 280 Gb of sequence data and 95 million to 130 million unique TCR beta sequences obtained from 180 million or so T cells. The study profiled the T cell repertoires of 500 to 800 subjects by immunosequencing and related them to cytomegalovirus serostatus. Genome-wide SNP genotypes for about 60% of the roughly 670 donors were used in a later genetic analysis, which treated that subset as a discovery cohort. An early release covering 550 to 650 HLA-typed donors comprised about 300 gigabases of sequencing data and approximately 85 million unique TCR sequences. Both class I and class II loci were covered by HLA typing, at four-digit resolution. On average, around 240,000 unique TCR beta nucleotide sequences were sequenced per donor among some 430 genotyped donors of the cohort, with about 19% of those sequences being non-productive. The study aimed to test whether cataloging public T cell receptors could reveal signatures of past pathogen exposure. The study combined high-throughput TCR immunosequencing, statistical association of individual TCRs with disease status, and machine learning to predict cytomegalovirus infection status. Typing coverage varied by locus: 629-630 donors for A, B, C, DRB1 and DQB1; 500 to 550 for DQA1; around 610 for DPA1; under 490 for DPB1. A later analysis re-analyzed previously published TCR beta repertoires from 660 or so donors and added high-resolution HLA genotyping to study TCR occurrence patterns. Besides the first cohort of roughly 660 subjects, a separate validation cohort made up of 120 different subjects was used. Donor age, sex, ethnicity and CMV serostatus were compiled alongside the repertoire data. The later analysis used no new phenotypic data to find candidate immune exposures, relying instead on TCR beta sequences and their occurrence across donors. Roughly five DR-DQ haplotypes were handled as single units for association and clustering because linkage in the cohort was strong. Of the roughly 400 genotyped donors, less than 90% were placed in the genetic ancestry cluster associated with self-reported Caucasian donors. To decide whether each TCR beta V gene segment behaved as functional or pseudogenic, an earlier analysis of some 540 of the donors relied on high-throughput TCR beta sequencing. All discovery cohort repertoires had been generated on a single sequencing platform.

Receptor amplification or capture employed the immunoSEQ multiplex PCR assay. The multiplex PCR relied on a mix of 60 forward primers for TCR Vbeta segments and 13 reverse primers for TCR Jbeta segments. The CDR3 region of rearranged TCR beta genes was amplified from genomic DNA by a multiplex PCR assay. On the Illumina HiSeq System, the amplified TCR beta libraries were sequenced as 87-base-pair reads. Turning to the authors' computational methods: A later analysis tallied some 79 million unique TCR beta chains across the 640 or so repertoires, and some 12 million of those chains were shared by two or more donors. To remove PCR and sequencing errors, raw reads were error-corrected and collapsed into unique sequences using a nearest-neighbor algorithm that merged closely related sequences. CDR3 sequences were aligned to IMGT reference sequences to assign V, D and J gene segments. For a sequence to be retained, at least a six-nucleotide match to both a V gene segment and a J gene segment was required. Rearrangements were classified as productive when the CDR3 lacked stop codons and remained in frame with V and J, and all other rearrangements were classified as non-productive. CDR3 was defined by IMGT convention, running from the second conserved V-encoded cysteine to the conserved J-encoded phenylalanine. The earlier analysis of a few hundred of the donors excluded sequences that lacked an unambiguous match to a single V gene segment. An earlier analysis of several hundred of the donors called V segments functional above 56.7% productive rearrangements and segregating when the between-donor standard deviation exceeded 5%. To diagnose cytomegalovirus status from the catalog of TCR beta chain sequences, a statistical classification framework was built. A later analysis assigned V and J genes by comparing TCR nucleotide sequences with IMGT/GENE-DB human TR gene sequences. The TCRdist pipeline was used in a later analysis to assign CDR3 sequences and most-parsimonious VDJ recombination scenarios. A later analysis defined each TCR beta chain by its CDR3 amino acid sequence plus V-gene family, and excluded reads lacking a unique V-gene family. To address suspected cross-contamination and a sequencing artifact, a later analysis removed approximately 600 highly shared, low-generation-probability nucleotide sequences. In a later analysis, a clonal expansion index was calculated for each public chain from normalized within-repertoire ranks of inferred template counts. A later analysis computed generation probabilities with a VDJ recombination model fitted to out-of-frame rearrangements, and checked the results against IGoR. Hypergeometric tests were used in a later analysis to score TCR-TCR, TCR-HLA and TCR-CMV co-occurrence, with a repertoire-size bias correction applied to the TCR pairs. False discovery rates were estimated in a later analysis by permuting HLA or CMV assignments 20 times. In a later analysis, co-occurring TCRs were grouped using DBSCAN, and TCRdist sequence similarity was added for clustering within HLA-allele-positive subsets. Co-occurrence clustering excluded repertoires with fewer than 30,000 or more than 120,000 public chains, plus five with anomalous nucleotide sharing. TCRdb carries this immuneACCESS record with in-frame sequences only. Its versions omit some clonotypes, under half of them owing to an unresolved V gene in the studies checked, with the rest unexplained. Clone size and V and J calls were adopted from that table, with D and trimming inferred from the DNA. The sample table shows approximately 160,000 clones, and about 85% are seen once. 1% to 1.5% of the sample belongs to the ten largest clones.

The cohort comprised some 680 healthy bone marrow donors. Cohort members were all nominally healthy when sampled, although unrecorded immune exposures were likely present. The donor was CMV seropositive and belonged to the group of 250 to 300 seropositive cohort members. Every donor gave a peripheral blood sample, and the peripheral blood mononuclear cells from that sample were used for TCR beta sequencing. Genomic DNA was extracted from the blood cell samples with the Qiagen DNeasy Blood Extraction Kit. This clone has just one count. Its antigen remains unidentified. No base qualities exist here, and no much larger clone lies one base off it. From its cysteine to its phenylalanine, the CDR3 spans 16 amino acids. Solely the CDR3 DNA is kept, with 48 bases framed from the first base. V is cut back by 0 bases and J by 5 bases, with 10 bases in the junction unmatched. CDR1 and CDR2 are read off the germline V gene as SGDLS and YYNGEE.

Overall results and qualifications from the work: Some IMGT-functional V segments, including TRBV6-2 and TRBV6-3, could not be told apart with the 87-base-pair reads, so those segments were excluded. Specific HLA alleles were associated with 15,000 to 20,000 TCR beta sequences at a false discovery rate of 0.05 in a later analysis. Compared with equally common non-associated chains, HLA-associated TCR beta chains in a later analysis were more clonally expanded and had lower generation probabilities. According to the authors, the approach could potentially be generalized to other disease states and immunological phenotypes. Most CMV-associated TCR beta chains appeared to be HLA-restricted in a later analysis, and the HLA associations seemed to be driven largely by CMV exposure. When HLA alleles, especially DR and DQ, strongly co-occurred, attributing TCR associations to individual alleles was difficult. The classifier was reported to diagnose cytomegalovirus status with high specificity and sensitivity in both the original and validation cohorts. Linkage disequilibrium might explain the correlated functional status among segregating V segments, but an unknown experimental factor could not be excluded. An earlier analysis of some 590 of the donors showed that most TCR beta V segments appeared in productive rearrangements either about 90% or about 30% of the time, which broadly matched IMGT annotations. A later genetic analysis reported fewer N-insertions in productive TCRs among donors in an Asian-associated ancestry cluster than the roughly 720-donor mean. A cluster of highly shared sequence variants was judged likely to be a technical artifact of the sequencing pipeline. In a later genetic analysis, a missense DCLRE1C variant was associated with V-gene and J-gene trimming of TCR beta chains, and the association was replicated in an independent cohort. Because HLA typing was unavailable for some donors at each locus, only the typed subset was used in association tests. The earlier analysis of nearly 600 of the donors excluded 15 to 20 rarely observed V segments, including chromosome 9 orphons, because counts were too low. In vitro tests confirmed that three of the cytomegalovirus-associated TCR beta chains recognize cytomegalovirus antigens. Most TCR sequences were seen in very few donors, while some public TCRs were found in many individuals. In a later analysis, the rate of TCR association differed among HLA loci, with DRB1 alleles having the most associated TCRs and HLA-C alleles having the fewest. A total of fewer than 200 TCR beta chains were listed by the study as associated with cytomegalovirus. In a later analysis, several top co-occurrence clusters were reported to appear linked to parvovirus B19, influenza, CMV and Epstein-Barr virus. Sequencing depth was assumed to be roughly uniform across donors in the presence/absence analyses, though that assumption may not hold. Only TCR beta chains were sequenced in this cohort, and the absence of alpha or paired-chain data limited detectable features. For the cohort, immune exposure information was limited to CMV serostatus. A further reported finding was that TCR beta sequences accurately predicted the HLA-A and HLA-B alleles for most subjects in the first cohort.

This clonotype was sampled from a man aged 50 to 59 in good health and CMV-seropositive. The sample comprised PBMCs. The rearranged segments are TRBV9 and TRBJ1-1; the junction holds 7 bases that match TRBD1. Here the CDR3 is given as CASSVGGDRVETEAFF. The nucleotide sequence is given as TGTGCCAGCAGCGTAGGGGGAGACAGGGTTGAGACTGAAGCTTTCTTT.